This is a list of T cell receptor beta chains from one sample in a study of T cells after somatic rescue of genetic block. The method was immunoSEQ multiplex PCR; TCRdb's version includes in-frame clones alone and lacks a portion of them. The data show 45,000 to 55,000 clones, with about 96% seen just once and under 0.095% held by the top ten. Sequenced input: peripheral blood mononuclear cells (PBMCs). These receptor sequences come from a child under three years old. Each CDR3 is given with its conserved first and last residue. The D gene is left open where the match is weak. Some rows mark clone size as missing; the rest say once, few, many or name a class of expanded clone.

v_gene	d_gene	j_gene	abundance	CDR3nt	CDR3aa
TRBV4-1	-	TRBJ2-4	-	TGCGCCAGCAGCCAAGTACAAAGGGCCAAAAACATTCAGTACTTC	CASSQVQRAKNIQYF
TRBV7-8	TRBD2	TRBJ2-5	-	TGTGCCAGCAGCACGCTAGCGGGAGGGGAGACCCAGTACTTC	CASSTLAGGETQYF
TRBV4-1	-	TRBJ1-5	-	TGCGCCAGCAGCCATAACAATCAGCCCCAGCATTTT	CASSHNNQPQHF
TRBV6-5	TRBD1	TRBJ2-7	once	TGTGCCAGCAGTTTTCGGGACAGGGGAGCCTACGAGCAGTACTTC	CASSFRDRGAYEQYF
TRBV7-2	-	TRBJ1-2	once	TGTGCCAGCAGCTTAGCGGGACACTATGGCTACACCTTC	CASSLAGHYGYTF
TRBV29-1	-	TRBJ1-4	-	TGCAGCGTTAGACAGAATGTGAATGAAAAACTGTTTTTT	CSVRQNVNEKLFF
TRBV6-6	-	TRBJ2-7	once	TGTGCCAGCAGTTACGGCGGCGAGCAGTACTTC	CASSYGGEQYF
TRBV27	TRBD2	TRBJ2-7	once	TGTGCCAGCAAAAGATTCCTAGCGGGAGATATAGGCGAGCAGTACTTC	CASKRFLAGDIGEQYF
TRBV21-1	-	TRBJ2-7	-	TGTGCCAGCAGCAAAGCGCTGGGACAGGGGGAATACGAGCAGTACTTC	CASSKALGQGEYEQYF
TRBV5-1	-	TRBJ1-1	-	TGCGCCAGCAGCTTGGCGGGACGGAAATTTGAAGCTTTCTTT	CASSLAGRKFEAFF
TRBV4-2	TRBD1	TRBJ1-3	-	TGTGCCAGCAGCATAGGGACAGCAAGTGGAAACACCATATATTTT	CASSIGTASGNTIYF
TRBV19	-	TRBJ1-2	once	TGTGCCAGTAGTCACCCCTGGAGTTATGGCTACACCTTC	CASSHPWSYGYTF
TRBV19	-	TRBJ1-1	-	TGTGCCAGTAGTATAGGTGGCAGGGACGGTGAAGCTTTCTTT	CASSIGGRDGEAFF
TRBV9	TRBD2	TRBJ2-3	-	TGTGCCAGCAGCGTAGAGGGACTAGCGGGCGATACGCAGTATTTT	CASSVEGLAGDTQYF
TRBV6-1	-	TRBJ1-2	-	TGTGCCAGCAGTGAGACCAGGGCCCATGGCTACACCTTC	CASSETRAHGYTF
TRBV5-1	-	TRBJ2-2	-	TGCGCCGCACGCAGGGTGGACACCGGGGAGCTGTTTTTT	CAARRVDTGELFF
TRBV15	-	TRBJ1-4	-	TGTGCCACCAGCAGAGATCTACGGAGAGCAACTAATGAAAAACTGTTTTTT	CATSRDLRRATNEKLFF
TRBV19	TRBD2	TRBJ2-1	-	TGTGCCAGTAGTATTGGGGTTAGGCGGGAGTCTGATGAGCAGTTCTTC	CASSIGVRRESDEQFF
TRBV18	TRBD2	TRBJ2-3	-	TGTGCCAGCTCACCACTAGCGGGAGGGCCAGATACGCAGTATTTT	CASSPLAGGPDTQYF
TRBV7-9	-	TRBJ2-7	-	TGTGCCAGCAGCTTGAGGGACAAGTACTACGAGCAGTACTTC	CASSLRDKYYEQYF
TRBV7-8	TRBD1	TRBJ2-4	once	TGTGCCAGCAGCTTAAGGGACAGGGCAGGGGAAAACATTCAGTACTTC	CASSLRDRAGENIQYF
TRBV7-2	TRBD2	TRBJ2-7	-	TGTGCCAGCAGCTTAGGGCGGGGGTCGTACGAGCAGTACTTC	CASSLGRGSYEQYF
TRBV27	TRBD1	TRBJ1-2	-	TGTGCCAGCAGGGGAACAGGGGAGGATGGCTACACCTTC	CASRGTGEDGYTF
TRBV5-1	-	TRBJ2-1	-	TGCGCCAGCAGCTTGGGACACTCCTACAATGAGCAGTTCTTC	CASSLGHSYNEQFF
TRBV19	TRBD2	TRBJ2-5	-	TGTGCCAGTAGTATAACGGTTGCGGGAGGGCCGGAGACCCAGTACTTC	CASSITVAGGPETQYF
TRBV30	-	TRBJ2-7	-	TGTGCCTGGAGTGCCCAACAAGGGGGAGCCTACGAGCAGTACTTC	CAWSAQQGGAYEQYF
TRBV6-6	-	TRBJ2-7	-	TGTGCCAGCAGGCTGGTATCAGGGGGGACTACCTACGAGCAGTACTTC	CASRLVSGGTTYEQYF